This is a list of T cell receptor beta chains from one sample in a study of blood T cell repertoires in COVID-19. The protocol was immunoSEQ multiplex PCR, while the TCRdb copy is restricted to in-frame clones and leaves out a portion. Of some 260,000 clones listed, under 90% were seen once; the top ten hold over 4%. Sequencing was carried out using PBMCs or T cells enriched from blood (not recorded which). Every receptor here comes from a man under 40 with acute COVID-19. CDR3s include the opening cysteine and the closing phenylalanine or tryptophan. D genes are given only for firm matches. The size entry is marked missing in some rows and otherwise reads once, few, many or a size class.

v_call	clone_size	j_call	d_call	cdr3_aa	cdr3_nt
TRBV18	NA	TRBJ1-1	NA	CASSPRGNTEAFF	TGTGCCAGCTCACCCCGGGGGAACACTGAAGCTTTCTTT
TRBV19	NA	TRBJ1-5	NA	CASSPQGLSGNQPQHF	TGTGCCAGTAGTCCCCAGGGGCTGAGTGGCAATCAGCCCCAGCATTTT
TRBV3-1/TRBV3-2	NA	TRBJ1-2	NA	CASSRKAGGYGYTF	TGTGCCAGCAGCCGGAAGGCGGGTGGCTATGGCTACACCTTC
TRBV19	NA	TRBJ1-2	NA	CASSIDPGSGYTF	TGTGCCAGTAGTATAGACCCCGGGAGCGGCTACACCTTC
TRBV19	once	TRBJ2-6	TRBD2	CASRQWGGGTGANVLTF	TGTGCCAGTAGACAGTGGGGGGGAGGAACTGGGGCCAACGTCCTGACTTTC
TRBV4-1	NA	TRBJ2-1	TRBD2	CASSLRTSGYNEQFF	TGCGCCAGCAGCCTCCGGACTAGCGGTTACAATGAGCAGTTCTTC
TRBV19	NA	TRBJ1-1	TRBD1	CASTSDRGRNTEAFF	TGTGCCAGTACCTCTGACAGGGGAAGGAACACTGAAGCTTTCTTT
TRBV21-1	NA	TRBJ1-2	NA	CATPTGYYGYTF	TGTGCCACCCCGACAGGTTACTATGGCTACACCTTC
TRBV11-2	NA	TRBJ2-4	TRBD2	CASSLVAGGGKNIQYF	TGTGCCAGCAGCCTTGTAGCGGGGGGCGGCAAAAACATTCAGTACTTC
TRBV5-1	NA	TRBJ1-2	TRBD1	CASRRGAGGDYGYTF	TGCGCCAGCAGACGAGGGGCAGGGGGCGACTATGGCTACACCTTC
TRBV4-2	NA	TRBJ2-3	TRBD2	CASSKLTSGESTDTQYF	TGTGCCAGCAGCAAACTCACTAGCGGGGAATCCACAGATACGCAGTATTTT